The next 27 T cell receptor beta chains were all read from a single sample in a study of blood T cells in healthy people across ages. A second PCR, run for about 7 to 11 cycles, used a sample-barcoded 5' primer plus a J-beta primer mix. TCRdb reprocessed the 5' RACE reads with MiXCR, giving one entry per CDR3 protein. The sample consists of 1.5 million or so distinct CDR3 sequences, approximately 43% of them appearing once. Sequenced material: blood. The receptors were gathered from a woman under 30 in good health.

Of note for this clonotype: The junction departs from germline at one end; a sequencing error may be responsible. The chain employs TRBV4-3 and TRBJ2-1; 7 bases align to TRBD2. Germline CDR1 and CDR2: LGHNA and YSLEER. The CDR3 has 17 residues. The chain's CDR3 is CANSLGTIGRSYNEQFF. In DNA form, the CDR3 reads TGCGCCAACAGCCTCGGAACGATCGGGAGGTCCTACAATGAGCAGTTCTTC.

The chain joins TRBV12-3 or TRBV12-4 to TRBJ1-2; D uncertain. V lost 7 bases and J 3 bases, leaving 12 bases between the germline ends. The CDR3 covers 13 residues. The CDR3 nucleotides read TGTGCCAGCATAGACCAACAGTACTATGGCTACACCTTC. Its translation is CASIDQQYYGYTF.

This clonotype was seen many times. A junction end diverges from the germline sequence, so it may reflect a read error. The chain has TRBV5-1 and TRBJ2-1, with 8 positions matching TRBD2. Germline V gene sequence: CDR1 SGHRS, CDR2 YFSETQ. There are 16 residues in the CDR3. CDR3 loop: CASSLAGPSSYNEQFF. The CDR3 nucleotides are TGTGCCAGCAGCTTAGCGGGGCCTAGCTCCTACAATGAGCAGTTCTTC.

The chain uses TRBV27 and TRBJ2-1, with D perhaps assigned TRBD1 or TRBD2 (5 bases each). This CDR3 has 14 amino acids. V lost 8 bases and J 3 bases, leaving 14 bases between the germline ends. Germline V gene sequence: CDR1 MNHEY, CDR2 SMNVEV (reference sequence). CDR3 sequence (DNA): TGTGCCAGCCAGAGGGGCTTACTCTACAATGAGCAGTTCTTC. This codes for CASQRGLLYNEQFF.

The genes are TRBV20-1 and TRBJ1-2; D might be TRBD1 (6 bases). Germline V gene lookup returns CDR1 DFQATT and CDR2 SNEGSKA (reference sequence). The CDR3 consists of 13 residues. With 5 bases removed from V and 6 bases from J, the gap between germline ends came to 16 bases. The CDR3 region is CSAGSTGFHGYTF. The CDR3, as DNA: TGCAGTGCTGGCTCTACAGGGTTTCATGGCTACACCTTC.

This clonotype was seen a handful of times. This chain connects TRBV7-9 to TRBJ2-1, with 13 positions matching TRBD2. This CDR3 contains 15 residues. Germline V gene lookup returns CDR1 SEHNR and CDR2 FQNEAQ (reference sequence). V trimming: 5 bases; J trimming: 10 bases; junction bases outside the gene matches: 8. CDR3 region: CASSQLAGGRSEQFF. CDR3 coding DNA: TGTGCCAGCAGCCAACTAGCGGGGGGGCGATCCGAGCAGTTCTTC.

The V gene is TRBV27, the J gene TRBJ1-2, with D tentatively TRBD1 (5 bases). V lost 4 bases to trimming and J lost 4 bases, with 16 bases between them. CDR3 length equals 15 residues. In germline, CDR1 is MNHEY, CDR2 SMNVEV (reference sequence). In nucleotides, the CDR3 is TGTGCCAGCAGTTCCTTGTCCAGGGTGATCTATGGCTACACCTTC. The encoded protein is CASSSLSRVIYGYTF.

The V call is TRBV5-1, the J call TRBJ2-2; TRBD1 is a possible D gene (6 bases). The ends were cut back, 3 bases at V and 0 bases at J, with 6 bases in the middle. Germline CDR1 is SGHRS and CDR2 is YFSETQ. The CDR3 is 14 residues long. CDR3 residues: CASSWDTNTGELFF. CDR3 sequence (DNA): TGCGCCAGCAGCTGGGACACGAACACCGGGGAGCTGTTTTTT.

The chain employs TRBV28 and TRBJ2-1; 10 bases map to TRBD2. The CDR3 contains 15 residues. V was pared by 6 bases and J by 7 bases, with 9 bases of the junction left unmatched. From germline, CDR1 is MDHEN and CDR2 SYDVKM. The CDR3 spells CASRGTSEGWNEQFF. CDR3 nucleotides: TGTGCCAGCAGGGGGACTAGCGAGGGTTGGAATGAGCAGTTCTTC.

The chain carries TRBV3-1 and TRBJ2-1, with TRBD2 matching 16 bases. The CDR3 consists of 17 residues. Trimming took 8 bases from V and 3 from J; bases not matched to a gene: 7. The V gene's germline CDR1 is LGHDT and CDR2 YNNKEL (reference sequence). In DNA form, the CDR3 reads TGTGCCAGCGGTGGGACTAGCGGGGGGGCCATCTACAATGAGCAGTTCTTC. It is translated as CASGGTSGGAIYNEQFF.

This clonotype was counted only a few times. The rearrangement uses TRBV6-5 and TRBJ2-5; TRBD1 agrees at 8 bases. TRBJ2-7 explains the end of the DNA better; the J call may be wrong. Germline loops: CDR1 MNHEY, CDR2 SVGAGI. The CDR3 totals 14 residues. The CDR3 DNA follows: TGTGCCAGCAGTTTGACAGGGGACGGGCACGAGCAGTACTTC. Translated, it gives CASSLTGDGHEQYF.

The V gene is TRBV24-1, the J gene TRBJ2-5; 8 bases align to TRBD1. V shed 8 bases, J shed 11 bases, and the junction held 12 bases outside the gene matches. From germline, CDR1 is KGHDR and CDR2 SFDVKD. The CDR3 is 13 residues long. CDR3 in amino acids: CATTSGGEREQYF. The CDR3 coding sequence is TGTGCCACCACATCAGGGGGCGAAAGGGAGCAGTACTTC.

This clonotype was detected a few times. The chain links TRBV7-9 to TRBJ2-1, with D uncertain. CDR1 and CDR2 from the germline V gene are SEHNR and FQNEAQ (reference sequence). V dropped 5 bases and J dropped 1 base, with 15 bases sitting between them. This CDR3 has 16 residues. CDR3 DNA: TGTGCCAGCAGCGCCCAATGGCTGGGTTCCTACAATGAGCAGTTCTTC. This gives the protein CASSAQWLGSYNEQFF.

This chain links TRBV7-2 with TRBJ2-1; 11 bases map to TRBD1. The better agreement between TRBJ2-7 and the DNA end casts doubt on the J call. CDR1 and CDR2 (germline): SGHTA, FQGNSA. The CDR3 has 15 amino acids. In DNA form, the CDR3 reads TGTGCCAGCAGCTTGGGACAGGGGGATTACAATGAGCAGTACTTC. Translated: CASSLGQGDYNEQYF.

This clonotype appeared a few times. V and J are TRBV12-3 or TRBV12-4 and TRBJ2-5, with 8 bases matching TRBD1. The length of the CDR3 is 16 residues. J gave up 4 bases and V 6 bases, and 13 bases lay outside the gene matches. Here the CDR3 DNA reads TGTGCCAGCAGCTCCCGGGGACAGGCGGGTTTAGAGACCCAGTACTTC. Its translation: CASSSRGQAGLETQYF.

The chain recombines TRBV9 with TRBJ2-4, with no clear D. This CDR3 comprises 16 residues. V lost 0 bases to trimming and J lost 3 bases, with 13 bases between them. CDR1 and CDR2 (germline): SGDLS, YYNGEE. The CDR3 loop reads CASSVVPQSGKNIQYF. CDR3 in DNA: TGTGCCAGCAGCGTAGTCCCGCAGTCGGGCAAAAACATTCAGTACTTC.

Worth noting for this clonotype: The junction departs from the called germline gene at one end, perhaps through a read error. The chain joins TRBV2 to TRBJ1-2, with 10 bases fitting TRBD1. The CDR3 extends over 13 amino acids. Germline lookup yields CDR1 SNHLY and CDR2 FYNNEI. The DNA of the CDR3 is TGTGCCATGTCCGGGACAGGGGACTATGACTACACCTTC. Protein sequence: CAMSGTGDYDYTF.

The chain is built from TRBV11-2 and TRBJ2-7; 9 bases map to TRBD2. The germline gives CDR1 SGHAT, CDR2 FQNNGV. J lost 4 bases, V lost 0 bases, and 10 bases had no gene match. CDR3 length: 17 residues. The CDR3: CASSLDRAGGLVYEQYF. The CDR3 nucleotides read TGTGCCAGCAGCTTAGACCGAGCGGGAGGACTCGTGTACGAGCAGTACTTC.

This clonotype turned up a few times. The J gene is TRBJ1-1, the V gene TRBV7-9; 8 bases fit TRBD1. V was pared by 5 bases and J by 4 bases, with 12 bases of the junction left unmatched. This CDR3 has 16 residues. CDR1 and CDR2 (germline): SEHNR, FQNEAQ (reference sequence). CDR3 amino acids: CASSPRGGTGGTEAFF. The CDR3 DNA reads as TGTGCCAGCAGCCCAAGAGGCGGGACAGGCGGCACTGAAGCTTTCTTT.

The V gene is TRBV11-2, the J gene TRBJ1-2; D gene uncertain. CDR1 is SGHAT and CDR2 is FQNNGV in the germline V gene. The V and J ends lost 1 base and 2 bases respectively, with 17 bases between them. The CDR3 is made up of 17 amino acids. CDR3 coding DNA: TGTGCCAGCAGCTTAGGAGATGTAGGCAGGTTAAACTATGGCTACACCTTC. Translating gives CASSLGDVGRLNYGYTF.

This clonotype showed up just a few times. This chain's CDR3 is CASSVPGRSYEQYF. For the CDR3, the DNA is TGTGCCAGCAGTGTTCCGGGACGGTCCTACGAGCAGTACTTC. The J gene is TRBJ2-7, the V gene TRBV25-1, with D possibly being TRBD1 or TRBD2 (5 bases each). Trimming removed 4 bases from V and 1 base from J, with 11 bases in between. The germline V gene has CDR1 MGHDK and CDR2 SYGVNS. The CDR3 runs 14 residues.

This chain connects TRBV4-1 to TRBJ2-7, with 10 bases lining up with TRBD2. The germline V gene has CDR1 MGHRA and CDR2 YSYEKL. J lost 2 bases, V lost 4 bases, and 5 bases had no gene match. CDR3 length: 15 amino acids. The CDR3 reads CASSPGTSEPYEQYF. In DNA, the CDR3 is TGCGCCAGCAGCCCAGGGACTAGCGAACCCTACGAGCAGTACTTC.

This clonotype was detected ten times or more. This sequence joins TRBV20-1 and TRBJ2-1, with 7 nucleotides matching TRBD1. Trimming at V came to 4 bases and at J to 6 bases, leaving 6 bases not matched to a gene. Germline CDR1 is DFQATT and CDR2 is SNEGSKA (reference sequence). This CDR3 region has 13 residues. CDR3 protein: CSAIETGANEQFF. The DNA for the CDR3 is TGCAGTGCTATCGAAACAGGGGCCAATGAGCAGTTCTTC.

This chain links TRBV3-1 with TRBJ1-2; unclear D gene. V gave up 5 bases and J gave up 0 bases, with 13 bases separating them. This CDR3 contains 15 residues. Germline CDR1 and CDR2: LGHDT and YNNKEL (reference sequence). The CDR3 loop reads CASSSTKPTNYGYTF. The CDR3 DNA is TGTGCCAGCAGCTCAACCAAACCTACTAACTATGGCTACACCTTC.

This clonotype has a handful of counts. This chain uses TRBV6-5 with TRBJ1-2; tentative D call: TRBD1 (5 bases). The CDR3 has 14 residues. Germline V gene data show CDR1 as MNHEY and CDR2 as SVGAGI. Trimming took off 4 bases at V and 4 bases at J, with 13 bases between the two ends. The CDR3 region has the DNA TGTGCCAGCAGTTGGAAGGGGCGCAGCTATGGCTACACCTTC. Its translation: CASSWKGRSYGYTF.

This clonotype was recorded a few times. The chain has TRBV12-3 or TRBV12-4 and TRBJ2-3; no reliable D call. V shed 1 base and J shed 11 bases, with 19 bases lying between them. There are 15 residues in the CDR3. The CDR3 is CASSLGAGPPGEQYF. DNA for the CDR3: TGTGCCAGCAGTTTAGGGGCTGGCCCCCCGGGTGAGCAGTATTTT.

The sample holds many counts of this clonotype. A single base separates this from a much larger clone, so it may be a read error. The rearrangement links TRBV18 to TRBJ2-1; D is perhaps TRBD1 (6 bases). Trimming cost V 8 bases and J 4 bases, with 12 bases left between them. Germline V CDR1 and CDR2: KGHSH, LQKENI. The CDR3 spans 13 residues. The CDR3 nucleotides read TGTGCCAGCGCACATGGGACATACAATGAGCAGTTCTTC. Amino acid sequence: CASAHGTYNEQFF.